This T cell receptor beta chain was captured in a study of CXCR3-negative and CXCR3-positive naive CD8 T cells. The study's findings and limits: Comparison of naive CXCR3-negative and CXCR3-positive cells revealed similar TRBV-TRBJ usage, while memory cells differed. CXCR3-positive naive cells carried more hydrophobic TRB CDR3s than CXCR3-negative naive cells did.

In the case of this clonotype: Antigen: not known.

CDR3 length equals 13 residues. Germline CDR1 reads SGHRS; CDR2 reads YFSETQ. cDNA libraries for TRB were generated by 5' RACE incorporating UMI labels. Reprocessing the 5' RACE reads, TCRdb reports a single entry for every CDR3 protein and omits DNA. Its clone listing holds 130,000 to 150,000 distinct CDR3 sequences. Naive cells were sorted as CD45RO-, CCR7+, CD27+ and CD95-. The specimen sequenced was naive CXCR3+ CD8+ T cells from blood. Subset in this sample: CD45RO-CCR7+CD27+CD95- naive CD8+ T cells expressing CXCR3 (TNR3+). The receptor was isolated from a human donor in good health. Some clones in this sample may be carry-over from other donors' samples. This chain joins TRBV5-1 and TRBJ2-1. CDR3 region: CASSLGWDNEQFF. Drawing the rest from reference TRBV5-1 and TRBJ2-1, the complete variable domain is KAGVTQTPRYLIKTRGQQVTLSCSPISGHRSVSWYQQTPGQGLQFLFEYFSETQRNKGNFPGRFSGRQFSNSRSEMNVSTLELGDSALYLCASSLGWDNEQFFGPGTRLTVL.